This TCR beta chain was profiled in a study of identical twins. Study-wide results and limits: With beta out-of-frame sequences, excess sharing by twins was weaker. High-abundance cord blood beta clonotypes had fewer insertions; memory repertoires showed none. Models, which agreed with sharing between unrelated individuals, nonetheless underestimated the out-of-frame TCR alpha sharing seen in monozygotic twins.

Template switching added a universal primer binding site, and final cDNA carried unique molecular identifiers. TCRdb processed the 5' RACE reads anew with MiXCR; each CDR3 protein has one entry. There are 1.5 million to 2 million distinct CDR3 sequences in the sample; roughly 35% occur only once, and under 0.35% lies in the top ten. The V end lost 0 bases, the J end lost 0 bases, and 5 bases lay between the germline ends. Germline CDR1 reads SGHDT; CDR2 reads YYEEEE. This CDR3 comprises 14 residues. This clonotype was detected ten times or more. Its target is not known. The V call is TRBV5-6, the J call TRBJ2-3; no firm D call. Sequenced: cord blood. This clonotype originated in a newborn girl in good health. The CDR3 nucleotides read TGTGCCAGCAGCTTGGGGATTAGCACAGATACGCAGTATTTT. This translates into CASSLGISTDTQYF.